These 27 T cell receptor beta chains were all obtained from the same sample, sequenced in a study of cytomegalovirus exposure and HLA in healthy donors. A multiplex PCR was run with 60 Vbeta primers and 13 Jbeta primers. TCRdb's copy holds only in-frame clones and misses some; the assay was immunoSEQ multiplex PCR. The table shows roughly 59,000 clones, with 55% to 75% occurring only once. Source material: PBMCs. These receptors were collected from a man aged 35 to 55 in good health and CMV-seropositive.

The V call is TRBV2, the J call TRBJ1-1, with 8 positions matching TRBD1. The V segment lost 7 bases and the J segment 7 bases; nucleotides outside the gene matches: 11. The germline V gene encodes CDR1 SNHLY and CDR2 FYNNEI. The CDR3 length is 14 residues. The CDR3 nucleotides read TGTGCCAGCAACTCCGGGACAGGACTTTTTGAAGCTTTCTTT. The encoded protein is CASNSGTGLFEAFF.

The chain has TRBV6-1 and TRBJ2-6; D perhaps matches TRBD1 (6 bases). Per germline, CDR1 MNHNS and CDR2 SASEGT. Trimming stripped 1 base from V and 2 bases from J, with 15 bases between. This CDR3 comprises 18 residues. CDR3 loop: CASSEGIYRTAGANVLTF. The CDR3 coding sequence is TGTGCCAGCAGTGAAGGAATTTATCGGACAGCTGGGGCCAACGTCCTGACTTTC.

V gene TRBV7-8 combines with J gene TRBJ1-2, with a weak D call TRBD1 (6 bases). Trimming removed 5 bases from V and 0 bases from J, with 13 bases in between. From germline, CDR1 is SGHVS and CDR2 FQNEAQ. The CDR3 runs 15 residues. The CDR3 coding sequence is TGTGCCAGCAGCCCTCGACAGGACTCTAACTATGGCTACACCTTC. As protein: CASSPRQDSNYGYTF.

The V gene is TRBV7-2, the J gene TRBJ1-4; D gene ambiguous. The CDR3 has 13 residues. Trimming removed 5 bases from V and 7 bases from J, with 11 bases in between. Germline V gives CDR1 SGHTA, CDR2 FQGNSA. CDR3: CASSPGGVEKLFF. The CDR3 DNA sequence: TGTGCCAGCAGCCCTGGCGGGGTTGAAAAACTGTTTTTT.

V gene TRBV6-1 combines with J gene TRBJ1-2; maybe TRBD1 (5 bases). V was cut by 5 bases and J by 2 bases, with 6 bases left in between. Germline values: CDR1 MNHNS, CDR2 SASEGT. This CDR3 has 12 residues. The CDR3 loop reads CASSSGNYGYTF. The DNA of the CDR3 is TGTGCCAGCAGTTCAGGGAACTATGGCTACACCTTC.

The V and J genes are TRBV19 and TRBJ2-2; D may be TRBD2 (5 bases). Trimming took 6 bases from V and 0 from J, leaving 5 bases between them. The CDR3 loop spans 13 amino acids. The germline CDR1 and CDR2 sequences are LNHDA and SQIVND (reference sequence). The CDR3 sequence: CASREANTGELFF. In DNA, the CDR3 is TGTGCCAGTAGGGAGGCGAACACCGGGGAGCTGTTTTTT.

The chain links TRBV19 to TRBJ1-5; TRBD1 matches at 7 bases. Germline lookup yields CDR1 LNHDA and CDR2 SQIVND (reference sequence). There are 16 residues in the CDR3. V lost 7 bases, J lost 4 bases, and 13 bases stayed unmatched. Written as DNA, the CDR3 is TGTGCCAGTAATCGGGACAGCTGGGCCGGTAATCAGCCCCAGCATTTT. It is translated as CASNRDSWAGNQPQHF.

This sequence joins TRBV9 and TRBJ1-1, with 10 bases fitting TRBD1. This CDR3 comprises 15 residues. In germline, CDR1 is SGDLS, CDR2 YYNGEE. The V segment lost 6 bases and the J segment 4 bases; nucleotides outside the gene matches: 9. As DNA, the CDR3 is TGTGCCAGCACCAGGACCGGGACAGGGGTCACTGAAGCTTTCTTT. It translates to CASTRTGTGVTEAFF. The complete variable domain, with remaining parts taken from reference TRBV9 and TRBJ1-1, reads DSGVTQTPKHLITATGQRVTLRCSPRSGDLSVYWYQQSLDQGLQFLIQYYNGEERAKGNILERFSAQQFPDLHSELNLSSLELGDSALYFCASTRTGTGVTEAFFGQGTRLTVV.

This chain uses TRBV2 with TRBJ1-1; D might be TRBD1 (6 bases). This CDR3 is built from 14 residues. V was cut by 6 bases and J by 9 bases, with 20 bases left in between. Germline CDR1 and CDR2: SNHLY and FYNNEI. The CDR3 sequence is CASRPSTGGPKAFF. The CDR3 DNA sequence: TGTGCCAGCAGACCTTCGACAGGAGGCCCTAAAGCTTTCTTT.

The CDR3 nucleotides are TGCGCCAGCAGCCCCGGCCAGGGCTATGGCTACACCTTC. It translates to CASSPGQGYGYTF. The V and J genes are TRBV5-1 and TRBJ1-2, with a weak D call TRBD1 (5 bases). Per germline, CDR1 SGHRS and CDR2 YFSETQ. The CDR3 is 13 residues long. V lost 4 bases, J lost 4 bases, and 11 bases lay in between. The full variable domain, in which reference TRBV5-1 and TRBJ1-2 provide the parts outside the CDR3, is KAGVTQTPRYLIKTRGQQVTLSCSPISGHRSVSWYQQTPGQGLQFLFEYFSETQRNKGNFPGRFSGRQFSNSRSEMNVSTLELGDSALYLCASSPGQGYGYTFGSGTRLTVV.

Details on this clone: An end of the junction differs from the germline gene, which may be a read error. This sequence joins TRBV7-9 and TRBJ2-7, with 7 bases that match TRBD2. This CDR3 region has 13 residues. CDR1 SEHNR and CDR2 FQNEAQ come from the germline V gene (reference sequence). Here the CDR3 reads CSSSFGGSGEQYF. For the CDR3, the DNA is TGTTCCAGCAGCTTTGGCGGGAGCGGGGAGCAGTACTTC.

The V gene is TRBV6-5, the J gene TRBJ1-1; D gene unclear. From germline, CDR1 is MNHEY and CDR2 SVGAGI. The CDR3 extends over 12 amino acids. The germline V and J ends were trimmed by 6 bases and 8 bases, with 13 bases remaining between them. The CDR3 loop reads CASRHGLNEAFF. Here the CDR3 DNA reads TGTGCCAGCAGGCATGGACTGAACGAAGCTTTCTTT.

The V call is TRBV7-3, the J call TRBJ2-1; D is possibly TRBD2 (6 bases). The V end lost 2 bases, the J end lost 9 bases, and 11 bases lay between the germline ends. The CDR3 extends over 13 amino acids. Germline V gene data show CDR1 as SGHTA and CDR2 as FQGTGA. The CDR3 DNA reads as TGTGCCAGCAGCTTAGTGGACGGGAGTGAGCAGTTCTTC. Protein sequence: CASSLVDGSEQFF.

V is TRBV6-1 and J is TRBJ2-5; D might be TRBD1 (6 bases). Deletions cut 7 bases from V and 5 bases from J, with 17 bases between. Germline V CDR1 and CDR2: MNHNS, SASEGT. This CDR3 is built from 14 residues. The CDR3 loop is CASTISGHAETQYF. CDR3 nucleotides: TGTGCCAGCACCATATCGGGACATGCGGAGACCCAGTACTTC.

This clone appeared a few times. The chain employs TRBV7-9 and TRBJ1-2; D uncertain. Germline lookup yields CDR1 SEHNR and CDR2 FQNEAQ (reference sequence). The germline V and J ends were trimmed by 1 base and 5 bases, with 11 bases remaining between them. The CDR3 is 14 residues long. The CDR3 DNA follows: TGTGCCAGCAGCTTAGTTGCAGCCGGGTATGGCTACACCTTC. This gives the protein CASSLVAAGYGYTF.

J is TRBJ2-7 and V is TRBV19; weak D call: TRBD2 (6 bases). Germline assignment: CDR1 LNHDA and CDR2 SQIVND (reference sequence). The CDR3 extends over 14 amino acids. The V end was cut by 7 bases, the J end by 2 bases, with 15 bases between. The CDR3 nucleotides read TGTGCCAGTATGAAAAGACTAGACGCCTACGAGCAGTACTTC. This translates into CASMKRLDAYEQYF.

In its sample, this clone is medium-sized. V and J are TRBV6-9 and TRBJ2-2; D is perhaps TRBD2 (5 bases). This CDR3 region has 13 residues. V dropped 4 bases and J dropped 7 bases, with 10 bases sitting between them. CDR1 and CDR2 (germline): MNHGY, SVAAGI. DNA for the CDR3: TGTGCCAGCAGTTCCCACGAGGGCGGGGAGCTGTTTTTT. This codes for CASSSHEGGELFF.

V usage is TRBV6-5 and J usage is TRBJ1-2, with TRBD1 identical over 8 bases. From germline, CDR1 is MNHEY and CDR2 SVGAGI. This CDR3 is built from 15 residues. The J segment lost 3 bases and the V segment lost 5 bases, leaving 8 bases of the junction unmatched. The CDR3, as DNA: TGTGCCAGCAGTGCCGGGACAGGCAACTACTATGGCTACACCTTC. Translation gives CASSAGTGNYYGYTF.

The chain uses TRBV19 and TRBJ1-1; D gene uncertain. This CDR3 spans 13 amino acids. V gave up 4 bases and J gave up 3 bases, with 9 bases separating them. CDR1 is LNHDA and CDR2 is SQIVND in the germline V gene (reference sequence). The CDR3 region is CASSRTSHTEAFF. The DNA of the CDR3 is TGTGCCAGTAGTAGGACTTCGCACACTGAAGCTTTCTTT. The full variable domain, in which reference TRBV19 and TRBJ1-1 provide the parts outside the CDR3, is DGGITQSPKYLFRKEGQNVTLSCEQNLNHDAMYWYRQDPGQGLRLIYYSQIVNDFQKGDIAEGYSVSREKKESFPLTVTSAQKNPTAFYLCASSRTSHTEAFFGQGTRLTVV.

The CDR3 spells CASRHTWRDTDTQYF. CDR3 in DNA: TGCGCCAGCAGACACACTTGGCGGGACACAGATACGCAGTATTTT. The rearrangement joins TRBV4-1 to TRBJ2-3, with D perhaps matching TRBD2 (6 bases). The V end was cut by 6 bases, the J end by 2 bases, with 15 bases between. Germline V gene sequence: CDR1 MGHRA, CDR2 YSYEKL. The CDR3 spans 15 residues.

The CDR3, as DNA: TGCGCCAGCAGCCAGACGCAACCGGGACAGGGGGCGCTGGGGGGAGGCTACACCTTC. It is translated as CASSQTQPGQGALGGGYTF. The rearrangement joins TRBV4-1 to TRBJ1-2; 12 nucleotides agree with TRBD1. Germline CDR1 reads MGHRA; CDR2 reads YSYEKL. V trimming: 3 bases; J trimming: 8 bases; junction bases outside the gene matches: 19. This CDR3 contains 19 residues.

This clone was seen a single time. The chain joins TRBV19 to TRBJ2-4; possible D gene TRBD1, 6 bases. Trimming took 1 base from V and 10 from J, leaving 8 bases between them. The V gene's germline CDR1 is LNHDA and CDR2 SQIVND (reference sequence). This CDR3 spans 12 amino acids. CDR3 DNA: TGTGCCAGTAGTATAGCCCAGGGGATTCAGTACTTC. Its translation: CASSIAQGIQYF.

The J gene is TRBJ2-1, the V gene TRBV10-3; the match to TRBD2 covers 12 bases. Germline values: CDR1 ENHRY, CDR2 SYGVKD. V was pared by 5 bases and J by 6 bases, with 5 bases of the junction left unmatched. The CDR3 runs to 15 residues. The CDR3 sequence is CAISRLAGEVNEQFF. CDR3 nucleotide sequence: TGTGCCATCAGTAGACTAGCGGGAGAAGTCAATGAGCAGTTCTTC.

This clone was seen more than once but under ten times. V gene TRBV5-1 combines with J gene TRBJ2-7; D not resolved. Trimming removed 0 bases at V and 4 bases at J, with 11 bases between. CDR1 is SGHRS, CDR2 YFSETQ, per germline. This CDR3 contains 14 residues. CDR3 bases: TGCGCCAGCAGCTTGGGATCGTTTGAGTACGAGCAGTACTTC. Its protein product is CASSLGSFEYEQYF.

About this clone: An end of the junction differs from the germline gene, which may be a read error. The sample carries other DNA sequences with the same CDR3. V is TRBV7-6 and J is TRBJ1-3; D unclear. Germline V gene lookup returns CDR1 SGHVS and CDR2 FNYEAQ. This CDR3 spans 15 amino acids. CDR3 DNA sequence: TGTGCCAGCAGCTCCCAATCTAGCTCTGGGAACACCATATATTTT. Residues: CASSSQSSSGNTIYF. Supplemented by reference TRBV7-6 and TRBJ1-3, the full variable domain reads GAGVSQSPRYKVTKRGQDVALRCDPISGHVSLYWYRQALGQGPEFLTYFNYEAQQDKSGLPNDRFSAERPEGSISTLTIQRTEQRDSAMYRCASSSQSSSGNTIYFGEGSWLTVV.

In this sample, this clone turned up once. This sequence joins TRBV14 and TRBJ2-1; 13 bases are shared with TRBD2. CDR1 is SGHDN and CDR2 is FVKESK in the germline V gene. The CDR3 length is 18 residues. J was trimmed by 3 bases and V by 2 bases; bases with no gene match: 7. The DNA of the CDR3 is TGTGCCAGCAGCCAATTACTAGCGGGAGGGACCGTCTACAATGAGCAGTTCTTC. It specifies CASSQLLAGGTVYNEQFF.

The CDR3 coding sequence is TGTGCCAGCAGCTTAGTTAGGGGGCTTGGGGAGACCCAGTACTTC. It is translated as CASSLVRGLGETQYF. The chain uses TRBV11-2 and TRBJ2-5; 7 bases match TRBD1. This CDR3 spans 15 amino acids. Germline V lookup: CDR1 SGHAT, CDR2 FQNNGV. Unmatched junction bases numbered 7, after V lost 1 base and J lost 5 bases.